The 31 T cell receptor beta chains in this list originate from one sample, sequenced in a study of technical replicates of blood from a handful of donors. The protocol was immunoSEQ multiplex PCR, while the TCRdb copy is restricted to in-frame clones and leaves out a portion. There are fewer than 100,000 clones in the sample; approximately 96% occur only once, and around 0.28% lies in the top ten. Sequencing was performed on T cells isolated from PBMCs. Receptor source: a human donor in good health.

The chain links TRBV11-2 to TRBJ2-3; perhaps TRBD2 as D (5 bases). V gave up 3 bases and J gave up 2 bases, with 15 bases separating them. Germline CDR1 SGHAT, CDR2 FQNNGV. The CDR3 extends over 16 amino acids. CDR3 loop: CASSFPLAGITDTQYF. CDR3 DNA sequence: TGTGCCAGCAGCTTTCCCCTAGCCGGTATCACAGATACGCAGTATTTT.

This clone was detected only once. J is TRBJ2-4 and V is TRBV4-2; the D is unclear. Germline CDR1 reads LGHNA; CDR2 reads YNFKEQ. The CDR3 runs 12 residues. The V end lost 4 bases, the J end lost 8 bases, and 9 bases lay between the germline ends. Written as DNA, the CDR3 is TGTGCCAGCAGCCCGGCGGTCGACATTCAGTACTTC. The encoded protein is CASSPAVDIQYF.

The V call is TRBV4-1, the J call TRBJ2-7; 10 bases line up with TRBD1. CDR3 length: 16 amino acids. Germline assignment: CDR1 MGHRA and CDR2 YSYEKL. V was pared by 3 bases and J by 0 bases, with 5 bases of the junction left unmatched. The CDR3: CASSQGQGISSYEQYF. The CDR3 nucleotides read TGCGCCAGCAGCCAGGGACAGGGGATTAGCTCCTACGAGCAGTACTTC.

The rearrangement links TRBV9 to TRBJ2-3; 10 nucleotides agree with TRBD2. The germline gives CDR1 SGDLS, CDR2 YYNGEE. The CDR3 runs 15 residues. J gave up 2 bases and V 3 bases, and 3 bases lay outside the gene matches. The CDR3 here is CASSALAGTTDTQYF. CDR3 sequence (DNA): TGTGCCAGCAGCGCACTAGCGGGAACCACAGATACGCAGTATTTT. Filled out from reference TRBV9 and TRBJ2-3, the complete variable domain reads DSGVTQTPKHLITATGQRVTLRCSPRSGDLSVYWYQQSLDQGLQFLIQYYNGEERAKGNILERFSAQQFPDLHSELNLSSLELGDSALYFCASSALAGTTDTQYFGPGTRLTVL.

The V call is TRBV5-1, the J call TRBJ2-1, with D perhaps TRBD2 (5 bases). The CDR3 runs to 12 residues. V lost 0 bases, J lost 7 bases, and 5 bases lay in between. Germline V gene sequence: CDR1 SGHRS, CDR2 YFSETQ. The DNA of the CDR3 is TGCGCCAGCAGCTTGGAGCGGAATGAGCAGTTCTTC. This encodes CASSLERNEQFF.

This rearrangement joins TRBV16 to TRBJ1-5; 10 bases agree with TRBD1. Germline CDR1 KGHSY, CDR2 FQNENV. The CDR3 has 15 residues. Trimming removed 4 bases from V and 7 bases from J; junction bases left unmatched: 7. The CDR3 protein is CASSPPGQGNQPQHF. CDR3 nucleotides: TGTGCCAGCAGCCCCCCGGGACAGGGGAACCAGCCCCAGCATTTT.

The CDR3 sequence is CASSIVEGLYTEAFF. The CDR3, as DNA: TGTGCCAGTAGTATAGTGGAGGGGCTATACACTGAAGCTTTCTTT. The J gene is TRBJ1-1, the V gene TRBV19, with TRBD1 as a possible D gene (5 bases). The CDR3 spans 15 residues. Germline lookup yields CDR1 LNHDA and CDR2 SQIVND (reference sequence). Between the trimmed V and J ends, which lost 1 base and 3 bases, there was a span of 12 bases.

The CDR3 coding sequence is TGTGCCAGCAGCTCTGGGACTAGCGGGAACACAGATACGCAGTATTTT. Its translation is CASSSGTSGNTDTQYF. The gene calls are TRBV7-9 and TRBJ2-3; 13 bases agree with TRBD2. V dropped 4 bases and J dropped 2; count of bases not matched to a gene: 3. The CDR3 is made up of 16 amino acids. Germline CDR1 SEHNR, CDR2 FQNEAQ (reference sequence).

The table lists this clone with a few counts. The CDR3 region is CASSPRAGGDTQYF. The CDR3 coding sequence is TGTGCCAGCAGCCCTCGAGCGGGCGGAGATACGCAGTATTTT. The chain employs TRBV9 and TRBJ2-3; possible D gene TRBD2, 6 bases. V was pared by 4 bases and J by 5 bases, with 14 bases between. From germline, CDR1 is SGDLS and CDR2 YYNGEE. The CDR3 is 14 residues long.

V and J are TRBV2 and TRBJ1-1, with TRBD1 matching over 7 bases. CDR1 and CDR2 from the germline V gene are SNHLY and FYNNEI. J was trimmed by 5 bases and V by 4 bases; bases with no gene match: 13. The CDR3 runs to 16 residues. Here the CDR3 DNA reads TGTGCCAGCAGTGCAACGGACAGGACCCTAGGGACTGAAGCTTTCTTT. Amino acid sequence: CASSATDRTLGTEAFF.

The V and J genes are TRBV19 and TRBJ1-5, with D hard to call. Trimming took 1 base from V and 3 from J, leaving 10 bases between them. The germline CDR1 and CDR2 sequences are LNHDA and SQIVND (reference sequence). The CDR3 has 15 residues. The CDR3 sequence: CASSIVPGTNQPQHF. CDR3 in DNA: TGTGCCAGTAGTATAGTCCCAGGCACCAATCAGCCCCAGCATTTT.

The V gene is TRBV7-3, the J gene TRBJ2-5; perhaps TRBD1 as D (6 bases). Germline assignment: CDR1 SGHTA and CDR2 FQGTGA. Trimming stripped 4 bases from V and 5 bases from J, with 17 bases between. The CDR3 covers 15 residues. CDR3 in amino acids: CASSSHGTMGETQYF. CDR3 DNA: TGTGCCAGCAGCTCCCACGGGACAATGGGGGAGACCCAGTACTTC.

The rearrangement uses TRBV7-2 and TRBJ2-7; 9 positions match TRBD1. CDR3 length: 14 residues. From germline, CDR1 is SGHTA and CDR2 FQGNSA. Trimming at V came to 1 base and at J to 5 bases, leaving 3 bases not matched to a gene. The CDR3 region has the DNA TGTGCCAGCAGCTTAGGTACAGGGGGCCACGAGCAGTACTTC. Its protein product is CASSLGTGGHEQYF. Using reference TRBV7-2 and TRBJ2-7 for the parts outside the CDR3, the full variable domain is GAGVSQSPSNKVTEKGKDVELRCDPISGHTALYWYRQSLGQGLEFLIYFQGNSAPDKSGLPSDRFSAERTGGSVSTLTIQRTQQEDSAVYLCASSLGTGGHEQYFGPGTRLTVT.

The CDR3: CASSSGFRGSGNTIYF. Here the CDR3 DNA reads TGTGCCAGCAGCTCAGGGTTCCGGGGGTCTGGAAACACCATATATTTT. The V and J genes are TRBV5-8 and TRBJ1-3; D possibly corresponds to TRBD1 (5 bases). With 3 bases removed from V and 1 base from J, the gap between germline ends came to 14 bases. The CDR3 extends over 16 amino acids. Per germline, CDR1 SGHTS and CDR2 YDEGEE.

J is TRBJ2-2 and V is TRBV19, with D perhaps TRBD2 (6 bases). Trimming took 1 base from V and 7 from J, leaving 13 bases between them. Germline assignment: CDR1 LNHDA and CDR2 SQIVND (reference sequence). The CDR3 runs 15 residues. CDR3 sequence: CASSIGASVSGELFF. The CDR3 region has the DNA TGTGCCAGTAGTATAGGTGCTAGCGTAAGCGGGGAGCTGTTTTTT. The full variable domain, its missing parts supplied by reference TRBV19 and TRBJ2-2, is DGGITQSPKYLFRKEGQNVTLSCEQNLNHDAMYWYRQDPGQGLRLIYYSQIVNDFQKGDIAEGYSVSREKKESFPLTVTSAQKNPTAFYLCASSIGASVSGELFFGEGSRLTVL.

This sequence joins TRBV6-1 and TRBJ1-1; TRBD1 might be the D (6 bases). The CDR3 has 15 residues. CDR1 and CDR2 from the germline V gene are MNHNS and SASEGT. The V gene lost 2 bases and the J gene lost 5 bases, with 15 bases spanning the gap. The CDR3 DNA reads TGTGCCAGCAGTGAACAGGGGAGTTTTGTGACTGAAGCTTTCTTT. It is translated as CASSEQGSFVTEAFF.

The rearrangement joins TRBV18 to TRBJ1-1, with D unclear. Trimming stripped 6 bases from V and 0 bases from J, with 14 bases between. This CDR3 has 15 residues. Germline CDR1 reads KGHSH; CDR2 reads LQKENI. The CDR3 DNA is TGTGCCAGCTCGCGGGAGGGAAGGATGAACACTGAAGCTTTCTTT. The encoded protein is CASSREGRMNTEAFF.

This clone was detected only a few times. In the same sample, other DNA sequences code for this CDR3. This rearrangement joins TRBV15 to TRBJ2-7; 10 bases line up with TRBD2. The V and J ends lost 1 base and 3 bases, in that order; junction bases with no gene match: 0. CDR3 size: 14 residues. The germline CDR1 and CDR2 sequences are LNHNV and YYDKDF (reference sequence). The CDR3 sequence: CATSRGTSGYEQYF. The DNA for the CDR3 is TGTGCCACCAGCAGAGGGACTAGCGGCTACGAGCAGTACTTC.

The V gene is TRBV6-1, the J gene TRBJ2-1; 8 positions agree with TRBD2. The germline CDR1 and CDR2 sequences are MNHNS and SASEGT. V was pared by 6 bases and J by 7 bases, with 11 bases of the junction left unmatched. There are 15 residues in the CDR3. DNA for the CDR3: TGTGCCAGCAGCGATATAGCGGGAAACGAGAATGAGCAGTTCTTC. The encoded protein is CASSDIAGNENEQFF.

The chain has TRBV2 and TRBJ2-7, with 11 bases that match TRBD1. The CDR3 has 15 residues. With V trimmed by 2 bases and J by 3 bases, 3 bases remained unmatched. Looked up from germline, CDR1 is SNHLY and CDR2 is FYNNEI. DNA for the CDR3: TGTGCCAGCAGTGAATGGGACAGGGGGATCTACGAGCAGTACTTC. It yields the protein CASSEWDRGIYEQYF.

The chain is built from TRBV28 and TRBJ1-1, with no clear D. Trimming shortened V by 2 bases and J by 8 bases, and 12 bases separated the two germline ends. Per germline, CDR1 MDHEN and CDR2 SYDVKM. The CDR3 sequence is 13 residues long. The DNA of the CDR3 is TGTGCCAGCAGTTTAATCGGTAAAAGCGAAGCTTTCTTT. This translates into CASSLIGKSEAFF.

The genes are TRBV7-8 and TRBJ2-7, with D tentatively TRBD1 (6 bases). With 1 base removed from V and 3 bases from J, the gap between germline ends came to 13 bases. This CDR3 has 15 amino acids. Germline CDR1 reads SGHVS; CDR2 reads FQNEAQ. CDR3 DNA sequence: TGTGCCAGCAGCTTAGAAGGGGGTCAGTTCTACGAGCAGTACTTC. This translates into CASSLEGGQFYEQYF.

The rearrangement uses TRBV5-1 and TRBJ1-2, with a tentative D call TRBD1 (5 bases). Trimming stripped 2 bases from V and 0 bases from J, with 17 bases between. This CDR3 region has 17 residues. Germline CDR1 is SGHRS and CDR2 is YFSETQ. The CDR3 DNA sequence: TGCGCCAGCAGCTTAGGACTACAGGAGATCTCTAACTATGGCTACACCTTC. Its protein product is CASSLGLQEISNYGYTF.

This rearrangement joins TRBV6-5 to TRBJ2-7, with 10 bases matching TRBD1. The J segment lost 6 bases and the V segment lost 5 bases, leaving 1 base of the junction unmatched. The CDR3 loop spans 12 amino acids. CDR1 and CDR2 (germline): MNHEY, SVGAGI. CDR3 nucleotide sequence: TGTGCCAGCAGTCGGACAGGGGGCGAGCAGTACTTC. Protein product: CASSRTGGEQYF.

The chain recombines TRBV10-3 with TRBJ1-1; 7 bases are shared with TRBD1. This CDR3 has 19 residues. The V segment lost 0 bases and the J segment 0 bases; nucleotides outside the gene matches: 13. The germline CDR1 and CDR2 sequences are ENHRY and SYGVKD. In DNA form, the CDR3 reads TGTGCCATCAGTGAGTCTTCCGGTGGACAGGCCCGGATGAACACTGAAGCTTTCTTT. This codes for CAISESSGGQARMNTEAFF.

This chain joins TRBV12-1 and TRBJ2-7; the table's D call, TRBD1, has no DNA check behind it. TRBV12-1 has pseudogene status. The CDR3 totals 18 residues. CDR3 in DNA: TGTGCCAGCAGCCTAACCTCCCGGACAGGGGGAAAACTCTACGAGCAGTACTTC. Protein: CASSLTSRTGGKLYEQYF.

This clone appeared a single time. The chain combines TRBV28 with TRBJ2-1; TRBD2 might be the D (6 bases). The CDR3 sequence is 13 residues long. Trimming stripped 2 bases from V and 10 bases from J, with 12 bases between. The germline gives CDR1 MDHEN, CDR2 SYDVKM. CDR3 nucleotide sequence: TGTGCCAGCAGTTTAGGGACTCTCGACGAGCAGTTCTTC. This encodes CASSLGTLDEQFF.

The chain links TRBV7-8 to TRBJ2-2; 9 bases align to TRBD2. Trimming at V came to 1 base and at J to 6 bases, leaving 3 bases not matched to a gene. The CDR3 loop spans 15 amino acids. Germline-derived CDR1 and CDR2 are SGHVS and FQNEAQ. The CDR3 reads CASSLGGLASGELFF. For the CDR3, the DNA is TGTGCCAGCAGCTTAGGAGGACTAGCGTCCGGGGAGCTGTTTTTT.

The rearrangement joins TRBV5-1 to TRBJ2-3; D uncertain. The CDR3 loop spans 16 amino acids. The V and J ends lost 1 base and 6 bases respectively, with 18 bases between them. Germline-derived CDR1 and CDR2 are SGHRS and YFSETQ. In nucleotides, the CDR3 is TGCGCCAGCAGCTTGAGTCTAGAGGTCATAGAGGATACGCAGTATTTT. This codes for CASSLSLEVIEDTQYF.

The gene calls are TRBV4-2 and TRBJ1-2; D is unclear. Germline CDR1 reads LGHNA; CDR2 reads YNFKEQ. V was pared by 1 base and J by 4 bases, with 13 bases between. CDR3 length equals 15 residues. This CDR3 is CASSQVFPGGYGYTF. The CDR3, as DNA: TGTGCCAGCAGCCAAGTATTTCCGGGTGGCTATGGCTACACCTTC.

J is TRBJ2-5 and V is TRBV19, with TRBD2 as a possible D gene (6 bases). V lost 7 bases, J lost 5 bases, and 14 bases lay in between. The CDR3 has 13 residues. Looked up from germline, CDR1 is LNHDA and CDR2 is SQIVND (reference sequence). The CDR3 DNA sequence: TGTGCCAGTACATTAGCGGAGGGGGAGACCCAGTACTTC. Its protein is CASTLAEGETQYF.